This TCR beta chain originates from a study of cytomegalovirus exposure and HLA in healthy donors. Study outcomes and limitations: A later analysis reported that several of the most significant clusters appeared to be linked to common viral pathogens, among them Epstein-Barr virus. Per a prior analysis, the majority of TCR beta V segments were productive roughly 87% or roughly 30% of the time.

The CDR3 has 13 residues. V lost 8 bases and J lost 5; bases outside the gene matches: 8. Per germline, CDR1 MNHNY and CDR2 SVGAGI (reference sequence). For this clone: Its cognate antigen is unknown.

PCR used 60 Vbeta primers and 13 Jbeta primers. The authors' processing: Unique TCR beta chains totaled approximately 83 million in a later count, with around 11 million of them shared. Clones were read by immunoSEQ multiplex PCR, and TCRdb kept only the in-frame ones, dropping some. The V and J calls and the clone size are those of that table, but D and trimming were determined from the DNA. The repertoire holds 150,000 to 200,000 clones, with roughly 70% as singletons. Sequencing was performed on PBMCs. This sequence originates from a girl under 18 in good health and CMV-seronegative. The J gene is TRBJ1-1, the V gene TRBV6-6; TRBD1 agrees at 7 bases. CDR3 region: CASEVGGRTEAFF. As DNA, the CDR3 is TGTGCCAGCGAGGTAGGGGGCAGGACTGAAGCTTTCTTT.